This T cell receptor (beta chain) is drawn from a study of T-cell memory formation after mild COVID-19. On the study more broadly: Largely donor-specific TCR clusters were found. Study-wide points: Contracting CD8+ clones were enriched in EMRA, CD4+ mainly in CM and EM. Confirmation of SARS-CoV-2 specificity was lacking for second-wave clones peaking day 37.

5'RACE primed at constant segments yielded TCR alpha and TCR beta cDNA libraries bearing sample barcodes and UMIs. TCRdb re-derived calls from the 5' RACE reads in MiXCR, one entry per CDR3 protein. The table lists under 450,000 distinct CDR3 sequences, about 20% of them singletons, with roughly 23% in the top ten. This clonotype was counted a few times. Its antigen is unidentified. The V gene lost 4 bases and the J gene lost 4 bases, with 12 bases spanning the gap. The CDR3 totals 14 residues. Germline lookup yields CDR1 SEHNR and CDR2 FQNEAQ (reference sequence). The sequencing sample was made of PBMCs or a T cell subset sorted from them (not recorded which). The chain combines TRBV7-9 with TRBJ2-3; no clear D gene. The TCR originated in a man between 18 and 35 years old who had mild COVID-19 (a few samples of this study predate the infection). Cell type and time point are not known. CDR3 coding DNA: TGTGCCAGCAGCTCCCTAGTAGAGTCAGATACGCAGTATTTT. This codes for CASSSLVESDTQYF.